This T cell receptor (beta chain) was obtained from a study of persistence of HIV-infected CD4 T cells. V shed 6 bases and J shed 6 bases, with 8 bases lying between them. Germline V lookup: CDR1 MNHEY, CDR2 SVGAGI. The CDR3 loop spans 12 amino acids. Sequencing used immunoSEQ version 4 in survey mode. TCRdb's table, derived via immunoSEQ multiplex PCR, lists solely in-frame clones and lacks some. This table holds about 45,000 clones, approximately 90% found once. This clone was counted a single time. Its antigen is unknown. Nonspecific anti-CD3/anti-CD28 bead stimulation represents the broad CD4+ T cell repertoire. CD4+ T cells upregulating both CD40 ligand and CD69 were sorted as responding cells.

The sequenced sample was CD4+ T cells sorted from PBMCs after approximately 20-hour stimulation, obtained from a patient who received antiretroviral therapy. The sequence derives from an adult woman with HIV who was CMV-seropositive. The rearrangement links TRBV6-5 to TRBJ1-4, with D perhaps matching TRBD1 (6 bases). CDR3 amino acids: CASRAGDEKLFF. DNA for the CDR3: TGTGCCAGCAGGGCAGGGGATGAAAAACTGTTTTTT.